This T cell receptor beta chain was sequenced in a study of blood T cell repertoires in COVID-19. Study-level information: Whether acute or convalescent, the COVID-19 samples came from the United States, Italy and Spain.

As processed by the authors: Amplifying reference gene primers gave estimates of nucleated cell counts. TCRdb's copy holds only in-frame clones and misses some; the assay was immunoSEQ multiplex PCR. V and J calls and clone size follow that table, whereas D and trimming were derived from the DNA. Among tens of thousands of clones listed, 80% to 85% were seen once. The CDR3 contains 14 residues. Per the germline V gene, CDR1 is LGHNA and CDR2 is YSLEER. V was pared by 1 base and J by 4 bases, with 10 bases between. The sequenced sample was peripheral blood. The chain recombines TRBV4-3 with TRBJ1-1; D not certain. This TCR came from a human donor in a cohort sampled during active COVID-19. The CDR3: CASSQASGGTEAFF. The CDR3 bases are TGCGCCAGCAGCCAAGCCTCAGGAGGCACTGAAGCTTTCTTT.